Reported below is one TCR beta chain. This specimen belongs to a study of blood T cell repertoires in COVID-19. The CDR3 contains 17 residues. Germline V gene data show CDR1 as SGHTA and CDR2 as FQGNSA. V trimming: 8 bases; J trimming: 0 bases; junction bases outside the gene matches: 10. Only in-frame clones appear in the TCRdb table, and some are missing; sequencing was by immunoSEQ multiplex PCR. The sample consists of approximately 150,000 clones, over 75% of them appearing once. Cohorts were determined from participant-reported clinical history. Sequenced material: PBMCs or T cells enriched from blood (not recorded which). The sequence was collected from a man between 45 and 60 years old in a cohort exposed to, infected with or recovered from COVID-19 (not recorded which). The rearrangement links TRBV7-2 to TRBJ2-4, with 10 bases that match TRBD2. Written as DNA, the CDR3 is TGTGCCAGCCGCATAGCGGGGGGACCTCTAGCCAAAAACATTCAGTACTTC. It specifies CASRIAGGPLAKNIQYF.